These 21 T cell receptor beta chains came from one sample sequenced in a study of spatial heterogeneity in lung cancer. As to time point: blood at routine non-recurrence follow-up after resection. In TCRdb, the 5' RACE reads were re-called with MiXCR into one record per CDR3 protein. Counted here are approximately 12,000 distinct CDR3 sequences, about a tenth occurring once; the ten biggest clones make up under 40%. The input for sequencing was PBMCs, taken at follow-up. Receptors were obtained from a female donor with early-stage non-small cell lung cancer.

The DNA of the CDR3 is TGTGCCAGCAGCTTAGCCCGACCGAACTCTGGAAACACCATATATTTT. Amino acids: CASSLARPNSGNTIYF. This chain joins TRBV7-2 and TRBJ1-3, with D hard to call. Germline CDR1 and CDR2: SGHTA and FQGNSA. V lost 0 bases and J lost 0, with 9 bases in between. The CDR3 contains 16 residues.

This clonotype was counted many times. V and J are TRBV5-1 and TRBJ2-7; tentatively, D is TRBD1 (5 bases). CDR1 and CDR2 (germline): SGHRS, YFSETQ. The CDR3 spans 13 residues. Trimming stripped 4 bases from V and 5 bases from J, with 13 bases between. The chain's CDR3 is CASSAHDSNEQYF. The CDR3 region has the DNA TGCGCCAGCAGCGCCCACGACAGCAACGAGCAGTACTTC.

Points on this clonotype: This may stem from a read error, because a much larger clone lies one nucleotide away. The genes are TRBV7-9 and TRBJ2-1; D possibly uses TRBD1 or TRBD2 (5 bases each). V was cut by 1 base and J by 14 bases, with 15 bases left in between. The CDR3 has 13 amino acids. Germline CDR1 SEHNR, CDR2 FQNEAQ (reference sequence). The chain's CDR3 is CASSLVTGAGKFF. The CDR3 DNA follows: TGTGCCAGCAGCTTAGTCACCGGGGCTGGCAAGTTCTTC.

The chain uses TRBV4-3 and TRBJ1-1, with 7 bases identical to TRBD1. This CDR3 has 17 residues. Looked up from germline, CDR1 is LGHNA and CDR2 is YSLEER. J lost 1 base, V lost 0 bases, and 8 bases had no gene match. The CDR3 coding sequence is TGCGCCAGCAGCCAAGATCTTTCCAGGACAGGGAACACTGAAGCTTTCTTT. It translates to CASSQDLSRTGNTEAFF.

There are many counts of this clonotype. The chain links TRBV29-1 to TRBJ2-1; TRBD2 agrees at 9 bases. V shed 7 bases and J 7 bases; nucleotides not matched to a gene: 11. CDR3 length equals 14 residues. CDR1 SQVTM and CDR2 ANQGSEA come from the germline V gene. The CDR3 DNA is TGCAGCGCTTTCTTGGCGGGAGGGTGGAATGAGCAGTTCTTC. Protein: CSAFLAGGWNEQFF.

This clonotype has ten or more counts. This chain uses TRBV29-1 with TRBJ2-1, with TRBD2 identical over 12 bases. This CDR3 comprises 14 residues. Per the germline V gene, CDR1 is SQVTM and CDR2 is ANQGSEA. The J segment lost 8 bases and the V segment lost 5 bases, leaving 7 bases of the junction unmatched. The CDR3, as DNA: TGCAGCGTTTCTGGACTAGCGGGAAGGTATGAGCAGTTCTTC. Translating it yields CSVSGLAGRYEQFF.

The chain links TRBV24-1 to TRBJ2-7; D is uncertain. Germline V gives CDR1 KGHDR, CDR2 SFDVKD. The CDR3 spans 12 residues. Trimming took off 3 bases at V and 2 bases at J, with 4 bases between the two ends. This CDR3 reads CATSDGAYEQYF. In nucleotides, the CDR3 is TGTGCCACCAGTGATGGAGCCTACGAGCAGTACTTC.

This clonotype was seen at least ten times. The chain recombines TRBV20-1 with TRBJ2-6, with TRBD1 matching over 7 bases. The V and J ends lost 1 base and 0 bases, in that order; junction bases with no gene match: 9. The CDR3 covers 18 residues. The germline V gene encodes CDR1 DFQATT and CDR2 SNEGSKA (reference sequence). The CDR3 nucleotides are TGCAGTGCTAGAGGGAAGGCAGGGGGTTACTCTGGGGCCAACGTCCTGACTTTC. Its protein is CSARGKAGGYSGANVLTF.

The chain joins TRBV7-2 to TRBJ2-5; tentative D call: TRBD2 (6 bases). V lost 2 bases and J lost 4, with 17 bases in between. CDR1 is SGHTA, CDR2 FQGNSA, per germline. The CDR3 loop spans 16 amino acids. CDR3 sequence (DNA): TGTGCCAGCAGCTTACCAACTAGCCGGAGGATAGAGACCCAGTACTTC. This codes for CASSLPTSRRIETQYF.

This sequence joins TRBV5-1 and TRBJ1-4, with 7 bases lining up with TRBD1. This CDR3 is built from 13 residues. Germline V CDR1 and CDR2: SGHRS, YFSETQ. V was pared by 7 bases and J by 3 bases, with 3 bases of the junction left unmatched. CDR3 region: CASRDSPNEKLFF. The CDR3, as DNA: TGCGCCAGCCGGGACAGTCCTAATGAAAAACTGTTTTTT.

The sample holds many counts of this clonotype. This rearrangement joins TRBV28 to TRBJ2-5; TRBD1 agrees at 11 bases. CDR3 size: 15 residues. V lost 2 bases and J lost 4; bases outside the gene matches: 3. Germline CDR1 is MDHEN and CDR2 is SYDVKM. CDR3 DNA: TGTGCCAGCAGTTTAGGACAGGGGGCGGGAGAGACCCAGTACTTC. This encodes CASSLGQGAGETQYF.

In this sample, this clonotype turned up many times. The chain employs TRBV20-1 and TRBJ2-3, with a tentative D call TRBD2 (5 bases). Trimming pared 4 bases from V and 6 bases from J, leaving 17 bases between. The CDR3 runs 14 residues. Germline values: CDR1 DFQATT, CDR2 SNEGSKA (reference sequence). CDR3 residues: CSANPGVAMDTQYF. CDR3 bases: TGCAGTGCTAACCCCGGGGTAGCTATGGATACGCAGTATTTT.

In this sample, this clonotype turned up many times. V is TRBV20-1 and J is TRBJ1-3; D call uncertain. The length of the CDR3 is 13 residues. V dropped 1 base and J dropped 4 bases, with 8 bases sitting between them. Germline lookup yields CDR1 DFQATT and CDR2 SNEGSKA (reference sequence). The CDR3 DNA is TGCAGTGCTAGAGGGGATTCCGGAAACACCATATATTTT. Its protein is CSARGDSGNTIYF.

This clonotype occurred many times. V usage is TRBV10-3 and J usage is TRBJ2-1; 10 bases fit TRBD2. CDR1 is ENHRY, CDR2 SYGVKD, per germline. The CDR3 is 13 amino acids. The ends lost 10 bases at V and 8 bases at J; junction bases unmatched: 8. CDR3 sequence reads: CATLAGEADEQFF. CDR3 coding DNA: TGTGCCACCCTAGCGGGAGAGGCCGATGAGCAGTTCTTC.

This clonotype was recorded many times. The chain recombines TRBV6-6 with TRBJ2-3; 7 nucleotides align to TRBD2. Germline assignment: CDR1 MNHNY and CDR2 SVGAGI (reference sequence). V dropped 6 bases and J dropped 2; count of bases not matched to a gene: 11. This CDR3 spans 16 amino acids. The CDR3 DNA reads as TGTGCCAGCAGCCGCGGGAGTGGGCCCACCACAGATACGCAGTATTTT. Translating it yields CASSRGSGPTTDTQYF.

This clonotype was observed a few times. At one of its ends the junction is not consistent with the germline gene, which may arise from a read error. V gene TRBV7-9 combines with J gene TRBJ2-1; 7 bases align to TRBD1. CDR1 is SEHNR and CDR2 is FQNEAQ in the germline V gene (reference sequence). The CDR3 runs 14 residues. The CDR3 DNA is TGTGCCAGCTCACAGGGGACGTCCTTCAATGAGCAGTTCTTC. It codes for CASSQGTSFNEQFF. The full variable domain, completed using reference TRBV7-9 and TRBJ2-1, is DTGVSQNPRHKITKRGQNVTFRCDPISEHNRLYWYRQTLGQGPEFLTYFQNEAQLEKSRLLSDRFSAERPKGSFSTLEIQRTEQGDSAMYLCASSQGTSFNEQFFGPGTRLTVL.

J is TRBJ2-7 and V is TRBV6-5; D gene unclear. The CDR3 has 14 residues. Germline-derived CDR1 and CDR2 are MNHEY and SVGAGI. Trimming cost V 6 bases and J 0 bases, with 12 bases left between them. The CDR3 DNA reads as TGTGCCAGCAGCCGGACCGCCAGCTCCTACGAGCAGTACTTC. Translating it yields CASSRTASSYEQYF.

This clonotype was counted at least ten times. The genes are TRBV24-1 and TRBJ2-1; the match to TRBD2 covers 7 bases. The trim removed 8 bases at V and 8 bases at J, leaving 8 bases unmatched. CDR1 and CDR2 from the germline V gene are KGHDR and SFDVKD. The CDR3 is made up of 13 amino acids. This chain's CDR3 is CATIGGSYDEQFF. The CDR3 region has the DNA TGTGCCACCATTGGCGGGAGTTATGATGAGCAGTTCTTC.

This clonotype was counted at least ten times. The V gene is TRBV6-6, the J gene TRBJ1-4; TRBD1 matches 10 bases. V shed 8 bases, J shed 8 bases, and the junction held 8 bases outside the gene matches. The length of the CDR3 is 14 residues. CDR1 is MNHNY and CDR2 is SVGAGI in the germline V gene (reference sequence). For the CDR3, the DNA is TGTGCCAGCTTTCATCCGGGACAGGGGGAAAAACTGTTTTTT. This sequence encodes CASFHPGQGEKLFF.

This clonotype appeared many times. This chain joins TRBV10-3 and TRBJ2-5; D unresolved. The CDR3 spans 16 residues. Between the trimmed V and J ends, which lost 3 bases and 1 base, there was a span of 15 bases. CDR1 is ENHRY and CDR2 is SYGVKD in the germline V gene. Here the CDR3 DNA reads TGTGCCATCAGTGATCGGAATCGTTCGATCCAAGAGACCCAGTACTTC. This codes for CAISDRNRSIQETQYF.

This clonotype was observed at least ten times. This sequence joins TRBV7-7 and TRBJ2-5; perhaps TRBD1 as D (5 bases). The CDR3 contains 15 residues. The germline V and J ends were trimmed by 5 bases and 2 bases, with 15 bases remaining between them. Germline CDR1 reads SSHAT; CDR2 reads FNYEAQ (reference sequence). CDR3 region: CASSPRQLGQETQYF. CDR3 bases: TGTGCCAGCAGCCCCAGACAGCTGGGTCAAGAGACCCAGTACTTC.